A selection of T cell receptor beta chains follows, all from one sample in a study of T cell responses to AZD1222 COVID-19 vaccine. Sequencing was performed with immunoSEQ multiplex PCR; in TCRdb, only in-frame clones are kept and a portion is missing. The data show roughly 140,000 clones, 75% to 95% seen once. The starting material was peripheral blood, obtained 28 days after the second AZD1222 dose. These receptors were obtained from an adult who received the AZD1222 COVID-19 vaccine. CDR3s leave out the opening cysteine and the closing phenylalanine or tryptophan. Fields, in order: V gene, CDR3 protein.

TRBV27 ASSLRPTGSPLH
TRBV7-9 ASSGHRDRYEQY
TRBV7-6 ASSSAGGLHGTANSPLH
TRBV14 ASSQGPFRGANTGELF
TRBV18 ASSRSTTNEKLF
TRBV3-1/TRBV3-2 ASSQWDEGNYGYT
TRBV5-5 ASSLEFLGTIQETQY
TRBV6-6 ASSRSAGLYEQY
TRBV3-1/TRBV3-2 ASSQHTVSYEQY
TRBV7-6 ASSKGTAGVHEQY
TRBV4-1 ASSQGWQSSYEQY
TRBV2 ASMRDSINYGYT
TRBV6-4 ASGTGGLGEQF
TRBV29-1 SVEAGSGTGELF
TRBV10-1 ASSEPGTRGKGNEQF
TRBV11-2 ASSRISGQRKGSGNTIY
TRBV20-1 SASLSGTGDTDTQY
TRBV11-3 ASSLDLLAGDDEQF
TRBV9 ASSVRGGDTGELF
TRBV5-4 ASRPGTGAGANVLT
TRBV5-1 ASSGHRARLAGAYEQF
TRBV15 ATSRGLASSSYEQY
TRBV29-1 SVGGKTSGYNEQF
TRBV27 ASTPTGVNQPQH
TRBV6-5 ASRTLVTLNTEAF
TRBV3-1/TRBV3-2 ASSQDGSSTDTQY
TRBV10-3 AISPPGTGKRTEAF
TRBV11-3 ASSLVGPSSYNEQF
TRBV5-6 ASSLADRRETQY
TRBV11-2 ASSLMLSASYEQY
TRBV28 ASSTLDTEAF
TRBV6-6 ASSSQTGSGGTEAF
TRBV20-1 SASMPLGGAGGYT
TRBV6-5 ASRGDISYNEQF
TRBV9 ASSTYNQGSGNTIY
TRBV6-1 ASSEISLPGYSNQPQH
TRBV14 ASSPLGQGLSTDTQY
TRBV27 ASGLAGGTYEQY
TRBV29-1 SVVWSIRGYT
TRBV30 AWSMTGGRRGYT
TRBV2 ASMIKETQY
TRBV4-2 ASSQDFQVPYEQY
TRBV6-2/TRBV6-3 ASSYSPGRNSPLH
TRBV7-9 ASSPDGYQPQH
TRBV6-5 AGSSVSGRTYEQY
TRBV9 ASSADGTASGNTIY
TRBV19 ASSIYRASYEQY
TRBV30 AWSVQGQGNQPQH
TRBV27 ASRAMDRGGNYGYT
TRBV3-1/TRBV3-2 ASSQPLLSGARTGELF
TRBV30 AWSTGGNQPQH
TRBV3-1/TRBV3-2 ASSQKKPAREQF
TRBV19 ASSIGLRVGETQY